The 4 T cell receptor beta chains given below trace back to one sample, sequenced in a study of blood T cell repertoires in COVID-19. The data were produced by immunoSEQ multiplex PCR, yet TCRdb's version contains in-frame clones alone and is incomplete. Of 310,000 or so clones listed, roughly 90% are singletons. Sample: peripheral blood. These receptors were obtained from a man aged 25 to 40 with COVID-19, enrolled during active disease.

This clone was counted a few times. This rearrangement joins TRBV30 to TRBJ2-3; the match to TRBD2 covers 12 bases. The V gene's germline CDR1 is GTSNPN and CDR2 SVGIG (reference sequence). After removal of 1 base from V and 2 bases from J, the junction contained 4 bases not matched to a gene. This CDR3 spans 16 amino acids. The CDR3 nucleotides read TGTGCCTGGAGTGGAGGACTAGCGGGAATCACAGATACGCAGTATTTT. This codes for CAWSGGLAGITDTQYF.

This clone has more than one count but fewer than ten. The rearrangement joins TRBV30 to TRBJ2-7; TRBD2 aligns across 7 bases. Germline lookup yields CDR1 GTSNPN and CDR2 SVGIG (reference sequence). Germline trimming cut 2 bases from V and 0 bases from J; bases unmatched to any gene: 4. The CDR3 extends over 14 amino acids. As DNA, the CDR3 is TGTGCCTGGAGTTGGACTAGTTTCTCCTACGAGCAGTACTTC. Encoded protein: CAWSWTSFSYEQYF. Using reference TRBV30 and TRBJ2-7 for the parts outside the CDR3, the full variable domain is SQTIHQWPATLVQPVGSPLSLECTVEGTSNPNLYWYRQAAGRGLQLLFYSVGIGQISSEVPQNLSASRPQDRQFILSSKKLLLSDSGFYLCAWSWTSFSYEQYFGPGTRLTVT.

V and J are TRBV9 and TRBJ1-2, with D maybe TRBD1 (6 bases). The CDR3 consists of 16 residues. V lost 4 bases and J lost 6, with 22 bases in between. Germline CDR1 reads SGDLS; CDR2 reads YYNGEE. CDR3 region: CASSTWDTYHGNGYTF. The CDR3, as DNA: TGTGCCAGCAGCACCTGGGACACCTATCACGGAAATGGCTACACCTTC.

The V and J genes are TRBV30 and TRBJ2-7; 8 bases line up with TRBD1. Germline V gene sequence: CDR1 GTSNPN, CDR2 SVGIG (reference sequence). This CDR3 contains 12 residues. V was clipped by 5 bases and J by 4 bases; unmatched bases: 4. CDR3 loop: CAWAGGGYEQYF. As DNA, the CDR3 is TGTGCCTGGGCAGGGGGCGGGTACGAGCAGTACTTC.